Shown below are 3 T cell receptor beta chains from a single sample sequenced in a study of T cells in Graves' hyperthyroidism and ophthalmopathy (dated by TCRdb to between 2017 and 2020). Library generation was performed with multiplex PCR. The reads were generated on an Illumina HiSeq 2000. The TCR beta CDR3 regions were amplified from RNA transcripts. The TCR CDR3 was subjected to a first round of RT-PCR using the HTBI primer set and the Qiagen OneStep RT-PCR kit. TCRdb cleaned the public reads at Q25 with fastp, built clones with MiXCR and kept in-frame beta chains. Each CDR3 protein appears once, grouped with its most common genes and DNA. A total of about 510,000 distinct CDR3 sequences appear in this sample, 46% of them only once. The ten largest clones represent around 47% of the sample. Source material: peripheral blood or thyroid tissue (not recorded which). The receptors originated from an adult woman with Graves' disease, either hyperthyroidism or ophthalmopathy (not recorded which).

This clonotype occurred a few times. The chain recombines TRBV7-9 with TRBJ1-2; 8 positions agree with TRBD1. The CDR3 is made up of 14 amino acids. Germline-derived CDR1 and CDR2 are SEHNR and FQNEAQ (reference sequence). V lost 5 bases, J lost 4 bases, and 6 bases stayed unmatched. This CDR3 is CASSPDRAAYGYTF. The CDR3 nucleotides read TGTGCCAGCAGCCCGGACAGGGCGGCCTATGGCTACACCTTC. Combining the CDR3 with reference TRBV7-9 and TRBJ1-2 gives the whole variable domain DTGVSQNPRHKITKRGQNVTFRCDPISEHNRLYWYRQTLGQGPEFLTYFQNEAQLEKSRLLSDRFSAERPKGSFSTLEIQRTEQGDSAMYLCASSPDRAAYGYTFGSGTRLTVV.

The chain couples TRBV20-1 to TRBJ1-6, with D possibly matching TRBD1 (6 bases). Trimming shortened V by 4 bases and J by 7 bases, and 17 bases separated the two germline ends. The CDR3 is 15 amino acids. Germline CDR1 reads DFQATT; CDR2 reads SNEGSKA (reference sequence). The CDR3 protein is CSATPGVNWNSPLHF. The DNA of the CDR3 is TGCAGTGCTACCCCAGGGGTTAATTGGAATTCACCCCTCCACTTT.

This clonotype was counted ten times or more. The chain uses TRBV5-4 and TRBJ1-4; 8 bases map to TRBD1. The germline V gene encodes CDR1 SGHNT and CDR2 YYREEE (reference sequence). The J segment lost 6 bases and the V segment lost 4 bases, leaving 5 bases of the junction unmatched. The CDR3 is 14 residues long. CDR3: CASSPNRGDEKLFF. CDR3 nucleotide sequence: TGTGCCAGCAGCCCAAACAGGGGGGATGAAAAACTGTTTTTT.